A selection of T cell receptor beta chains follows, all from one sample in a study of cytomegalovirus exposure and HLA in healthy donors. Sequencing used immunoSEQ multiplex PCR; TCRdb keeps in-frame clones, though not all of them. Altogether approximately 79,000 clones are present, roughly 80% being singletons, with the ten largest covering about 1.9%. Sequenced: PBMCs. The receptors originated from a boy aged 5-17 years in good health and CMV-seronegative. CDR3s include the opening cysteine and the closing phenylalanine or tryptophan. A D gene is named only where the DNA matches it firmly. A clone size is listed for some rows: how often the clone was seen (once, few, many), or a class if it is expanded.

J,size,D,V,DNA,CDR3
TRBJ2-7,few,-,TRBV30,TGTGCCTGGAGTGCGGGCTACGAGCAGTACTTC,CAWSAGYEQYF
TRBJ2-2,-,TRBD2,TRBV6-5,TGTGCCAGCAGCTTTGCGGGGGGGGGCACCGGGGAGCTGTTTTTT,CASSFAGGGTGELFF
TRBJ2-7,-,TRBD1,TRBV6-1,TGTGCCAGCAGTCGGACGGGACAGGGGAACGAGCAGTACTTC,CASSRTGQGNEQYF
TRBJ2-1,-,-,TRBV27,TGTGCCAGCAGTCCCTTTAACAATGAGCAGTTCTTC,CASSPFNNEQFF
TRBJ2-3,-,-,TRBV5-1,TGCGCCAGCAGCTTGGTGGGCGGAGGCCCGGATACGCAGTATTTT,CASSLVGGGPDTQYF
TRBJ1-1,-,-,TRBV15,TGTGCCACCAGCAGGGAAGTTCAGGTGACCACTGAAGCTTTCTTT,CATSREVQVTTEAFF
TRBJ2-7,-,TRBD2,TRBV15,TGTGCCACCAGCAGAGATCAGGGACTAGCGGGTTACGAGCAGTACTTC,CATSRDQGLAGYEQYF
TRBJ1-4,-,-,TRBV18,TGTGCCAGCTCAAGGGCGAGGGATGAAAAACTGTTTTTT,CASSRARDEKLFF
TRBJ2-7,-,TRBD2,TRBV30,TGTGCCTGGAGCAGGCTAGCGGGGAAACGCGAGCAGTACTTC,CAWSRLAGKREQYF
TRBJ2-1,-,TRBD1,TRBV25-1,TGTGCCAGCCAAGCTTGGGACAGGGTCGGGAATGAGCAGTTCTTC,CASQAWDRVGNEQFF
TRBJ1-2,-,-,TRBV7-2,TGTGCCAGCAGCCCCCGGACAGCTAACTATGGCTACACCTTC,CASSPRTANYGYTF
TRBJ2-3,-,-,TRBV27,TGTGCCAGCAGGACTAGTATAGATACGCAGTATTTT,CASRTSIDTQYF
TRBJ2-1,few,TRBD2,TRBV4-3,TGCGCCAGCAGCCCAGGACTAGCGGGAGTTCCCAATGAGCAGTTCTTC,CASSPGLAGVPNEQFF
TRBJ2-3,few,TRBD1,TRBV18,TGTGCCAGCTCACTTACAGGGGATGGAGATACGCAGTATTTT,CASSLTGDGDTQYF
TRBJ2-7,-,-,TRBV7-2,TGTGCCAGCAGCTTAGAGGGTAGCAGGGCTCAAGAGCAGTACTTC,CASSLEGSRAQEQYF
TRBJ2-2,few,TRBD1,TRBV5-6,TGTGCCAGCAGCTTGCGAGACAGGGCGAACACCGGGGAGCTGTTTTTT,CASSLRDRANTGELFF
TRBJ1-1,few,-,TRBV27,TGTGCCAGCAGTTTACAGGGCACCACTGAAGCTTTCTTT,CASSLQGTTEAFF
TRBJ2-3,-,-,TRBV30,TGTGCCTGGAGTGTAGGGGGGGCTAGCACAGATACGCAGTATTTT,CAWSVGGASTDTQYF
TRBJ1-4,-,-,TRBV27,TGTGCCAGCAGTTCCCCATCTCTAGAAAAACTGTTTTTT,CASSSPSLEKLFF
TRBJ1-5,-,-,TRBV5-1,TGCGCCAGCAGCTTGCTCCAGGGCGGTCAGCCCCAGCATTTT,CASSLLQGGQPQHF
TRBJ1-1,-,-,TRBV27,TGTGCCAGCGCTAGGAACACTGAAGCTTTCTTT,CASARNTEAFF
TRBJ1-2,-,-,TRBV29-1,TGCAGCGTTGAAGTTAGGGGAGGGATAACAAATCCTTATGGCTACACCTTC,CSVEVRGGITNPYGYTF
TRBJ1-1,-,-,TRBV6-5,TGTGCCAGCAGTTACTCGGGGGGAGTGGGGCCTGAAGCTTTCTTT,CASSYSGGVGPEAFF
TRBJ1-5,-,-,TRBV19,TGTGCCAGTAGTATAGAAGGCGGAGGGCAGCCCCAGCATTTT,CASSIEGGGQPQHF
TRBJ2-7,-,-,TRBV5-6,TGTGCCAGCAGCCTCCGGGACTTTTACGAGCAGTACTTC,CASSLRDFYEQYF
TRBJ1-1,-,TRBD1,TRBV16,TGTGCCAGCAGCCAATCAGGGGGCTTGAACACTGAAGCTTTCTTT,CASSQSGGLNTEAFF
TRBJ1-3,few,-,TRBV10-2,TGCGCCAGCATGGAAATAGGGGCTGGAAACACCATATATTTT,CASMEIGAGNTIYF
TRBJ2-7,-,-,TRBV19,TGTGCCAGTCGAGACAGGAGCACCTCCTACGAGCAGTACTTC,CASRDRSTSYEQYF
TRBJ1-1,-,-,TRBV28,TGTGCCAGCAGGACACAGGCGTTGAACACTGAAGCTTTCTTT,CASRTQALNTEAFF
TRBJ2-5,-,-,TRBV29-1,TGCAGCGTTGAAGGCATACTAACTCAGGGAAAGACCCAGTACTTC,CSVEGILTQGKTQYF
TRBJ2-1,-,TRBD2,TRBV14,TGTGCCAGCAGCCACGGGACTAGCGGGAGTTGGTATGAGCAGTTCTTC,CASSHGTSGSWYEQFF
TRBJ1-1,once,-,TRBV29-1,TGCAGCGTTGTAGGGGAGGACACTGAAGCTTTCTTT,CSVVGEDTEAFF
TRBJ2-7,-,-,TRBV29-1,TGCAGCGTTGAAGCTCCAGGGTCCAGCTCCTACGAGCAGTACTTC,CSVEAPGSSSYEQYF
TRBJ1-2,-,-,TRBV30,TGTGCCTGGAGGAGGAAGACCTCCTATGGCTACACCTTC,CAWRRKTSYGYTF
TRBJ2-3,-,TRBD2,TRBV9,TGTGCCAGCAGCCCACTAGCGGGAGGGGGAGATACGCAGTATTTT,CASSPLAGGGDTQYF
TRBJ2-1,once,TRBD2,TRBV10-2,TGCGCCAGCAGGCGAGCGGGGGGGAACAATGAGCAGTTCTTC,CASRRAGGNNEQFF
TRBJ1-5,-,-,TRBV5-5,TGTGCCAGCAGCTTGGCTCAAGGGGGAGGGGGGAATCAGCCCCAGCATTTT,CASSLAQGGGGNQPQHF
TRBJ2-2,once,-,TRBV15,TGTGCCACCAGCCTTAGGACAACCACCGGGGAGCTGTTTTTT,CATSLRTTTGELFF
TRBJ1-5,-,-,TRBV6-6,TGTGCCAGCACCTTCGTGACAGGAAATAGCAATCAGCCCCAGCATTTT,CASTFVTGNSNQPQHF